These T cell receptor beta chains were read from a single sample in a study of control samples from healthy donors and cancer patients. Here immunoSEQ multiplex PCR was the method, and the copy in TCRdb shows in-frame clones only, minus some. The data show approximately 94,000 clones, with more than 85% seen just once and 15% to 20% held by the top ten. Material: blood. Source of these receptors: a woman between 45 and 60 years old in good health. The CDR3 runs from the conserved cysteine through the conserved F or W. D genes are given only for firm matches. The size field is filled for only some rows; it gives once, few, many or a size class.

TRBV12-5	NA	NA	TRBJ2-3	TGTGCTAGTGGTTTGGAGGGATACGGGTCCGATACGCAGTATTTT	CASGLEGYGSDTQYF
TRBV6-5	NA	NA	TRBJ2-5	TGTGCCAGCATTGGGGGGGCCGGCCGCCCCCAGTACTTC	CASIGGAGRPQYF
TRBV27	NA	TRBD1	TRBJ1-2	TGTGCCAGCAGTTTACTGACAGGGTTCGATGGCTACACCTTC	CASSLLTGFDGYTF
TRBV5-7	once	TRBD1	TRBJ2-7	TGTGCCAGCAGCTCACGGGAGGACAGGGGGTCCTACGAGCAGTACTTC	CASSSREDRGSYEQYF
TRBV5-1	NA	TRBD2	TRBJ2-1	TGCGCCAGCAGCTTTCTAATGACTAGCGGGGGACACAATGAGCAGTTCTTC	CASSFLMTSGGHNEQFF
TRBV10-1	NA	NA	TRBJ2-2	TGCGCCAGCAAGGTGGGGCCGAACACCGGGGAGCTGTTTTTT	CASKVGPNTGELFF
TRBV2	once	NA	TRBJ2-7	TGTGCCAGCTCGTACACCTACGAGCAGTACTTC	CASSYTYEQYF
TRBV2	NA	NA	TRBJ2-3	TGTGCCAGCAATATTTGGGGGAGAAGCACAGATACGCAGTATTTT	CASNIWGRSTDTQYF
TRBV5-5	NA	TRBD1	TRBJ1-2	TGTGCCAGCAGCTTGCTTGCCAGGGGGCGGAACTATGGCTACACCTTC	CASSLLARGRNYGYTF
TRBV11-1	NA	NA	TRBJ1-1	TGTGCCAGCAGCTTTAGGGGCACTGAAGCTTTCTTT	CASSFRGTEAFF
TRBV18	once	NA	TRBJ1-5	TGTGCCAGCTCACCATTCCATGATCAGGGTCGTCAGCCCCAGCATTTT	CASSPFHDQGRQPQHF
TRBV13	few	NA	TRBJ2-5	TGTGCCAGCAGCTTAGCCCCACAGGGAAGGTCGGAGACCCAGTACTTC	CASSLAPQGRSETQYF
TRBV14	NA	NA	TRBJ1-4	TGTGCCAGCAGCCCGTTCAGTTTTACAACTAATGAAAAACTGTTTTTT	CASSPFSFTTNEKLFF
TRBV11-2	NA	TRBD1	TRBJ1-2	TGTGCCAGCAGCATCGGACAGGGTGGAGTGGGACAGACCTTC	CASSIGQGGVGQTF
TRBV7-3	NA	TRBD1	TRBJ2-3	TGTGCCAGCAGCTCTTGGGGGACAGGCACAGATACGCAGTATTTT	CASSSWGTGTDTQYF
TRBV24-1	NA	TRBD1	TRBJ1-5	TGTGCCACCAGTCATTCGGGACAGGGGATCAATCAGCCCCAGCATTTT	CATSHSGQGINQPQHF
TRBV10-2	NA	NA	TRBJ1-6	TGCGCCAGCGGGGACGGGAATTCACCCCTCCACTTT	CASGDGNSPLHF
TRBV23-1	NA	TRBD2	TRBJ2-3	TGCGCCAGCAGTCGACAGAGGACTAGCGGCTGCACAGATACGCAGTATTTT	CASSRQRTSGCTDTQYF
TRBV10-1	few	TRBD2	TRBJ2-1	TGCGCCAGCAGTGATTCGCGGGGGGTCTACAATGAGCAGTTCTTC	CASSDSRGVYNEQFF
TRBV19	NA	TRBD1	TRBJ1-2	TGTGCCAGTAGTCTCCATAGTGGTGGGACAGACACGAGTGGCTACACCTTC	CASSLHSGGTDTSGYTF
TRBV12-5	NA	NA	TRBJ1-2	TGTGCTAGTGGTTCGGATAGCCTAGGGTATGGCTACACCTTC	CASGSDSLGYGYTF
TRBV5-1	NA	NA	TRBJ2-3	TGCGCCAGCAGCTTGGAGGAGGATACGCAGTATTTT	CASSLEEDTQYF
TRBV24-1	few	TRBD1	TRBJ2-2	TGTGCCACCAGTGACCCAGCGAAGAAGACAGGGGTAACCGGGGAGCTGTTTTTT	CATSDPAKKTGVTGELFF